The present TCR beta chain was sequenced within a study of CD8+CD57+ T cells in acquired aplastic anemia. Regarding the study as a whole: The study identified around 28 CD8+ CDR3 sequences shared by patients and controls. No significant patient-versus-control difference appeared in CD8+ Simpson's diversity.

Patients included in sequencing had previously demonstrated CD8+CD57+ cell expansion by flow cytometry. At blood sampling, none of the patients had yet received therapy. With regard to this clonotype: Its target is not known.

The CDR3 length is 14 residues. V was clipped by 10 bases and J by 3 bases, with 18 bases between them. The germline gives CDR1 ENHRY, CDR2 SYGVKD. TCR beta VDJ and CDR3 profiles were obtained from a genomic DNA template. A single record per CDR3 protein comes from TCRdb applying MiXCR to the reads. Found here are 200,000 or so distinct CDR3 sequences, about half of them singletons; the top ten hold just under 20%. V gene TRBV10-3 combines with J gene TRBJ1-1; D is perhaps TRBD1 (6 bases). The source is a human donor with aplastic anemia. Sequenced input: sorted CD4+, CD8+, or CD8+CD57+ T cells (not recorded which) from PBMCs. CDR3 amino acids: CATGRARGDTEAFF. CDR3 sequence (DNA): TGTGCCACCGGGAGGGCAAGGGGGGACACTGAAGCTTTCTTT.